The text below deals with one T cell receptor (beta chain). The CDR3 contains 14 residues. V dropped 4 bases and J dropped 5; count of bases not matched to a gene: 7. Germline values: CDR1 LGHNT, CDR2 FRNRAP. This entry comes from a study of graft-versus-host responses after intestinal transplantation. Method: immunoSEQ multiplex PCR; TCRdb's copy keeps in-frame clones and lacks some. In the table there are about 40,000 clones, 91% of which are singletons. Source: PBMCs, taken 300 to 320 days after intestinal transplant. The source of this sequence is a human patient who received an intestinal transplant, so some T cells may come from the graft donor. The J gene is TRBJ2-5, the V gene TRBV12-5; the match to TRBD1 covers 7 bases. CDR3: CASGSDRAWETQYF. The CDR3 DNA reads TGTGCTAGTGGTTCCGACAGGGCGTGGGAGACCCAGTACTTC.